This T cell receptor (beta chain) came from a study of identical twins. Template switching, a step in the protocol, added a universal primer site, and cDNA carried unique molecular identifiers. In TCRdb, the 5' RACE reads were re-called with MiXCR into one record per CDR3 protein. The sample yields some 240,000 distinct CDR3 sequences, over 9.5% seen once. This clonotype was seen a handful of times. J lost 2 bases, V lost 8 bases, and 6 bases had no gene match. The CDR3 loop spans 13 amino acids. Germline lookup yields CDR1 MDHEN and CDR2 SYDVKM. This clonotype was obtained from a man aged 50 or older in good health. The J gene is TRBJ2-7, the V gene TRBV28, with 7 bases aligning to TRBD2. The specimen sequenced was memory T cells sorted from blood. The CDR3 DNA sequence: TGTGCCAGCGGGGCTAGCGGAGCCTACGAGCAGTACTTC. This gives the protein CASGASGAYEQYF. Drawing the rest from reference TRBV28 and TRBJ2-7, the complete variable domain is DVKVTQSSRYLVKRTGEKVFLECVQDMDHENMFWYRQDPGLGLRLIYFSYDVKMKEKGDIPEGYSVSREKKERFSLILESASTNQTSMYLCASGASGAYEQYFGPGTRLTVT.